Listed below are T cell receptor beta chains from one sample, sequenced in a study of blood T cell repertoires in COVID-19. This table comes from immunoSEQ multiplex PCR, and its TCRdb copy is limited to in-frame clones, with some not included. The table has fewer than 300,000 clones, about 88% seen once. Sequenced sample: peripheral blood. Source of these receptors: a middle-aged woman who had recovered from COVID-19. Each CDR3 is given with its conserved first and last residue. A D gene is named only where the DNA matches it firmly. Some rows mark clone size as missing; the rest say once, few, many or name a class of expanded clone.

D	size	V	length	J	DNA	CDR3
NA	NA	TRBV7-2	13	TRBJ1-2	TGTGCCAGCAGCCCCCAAGGGGGGGATGGCTACACCTTC	CASSPQGGDGYTF
TRBD2	NA	TRBV4-2	16	TRBJ2-6	TGTGCCAGCAGCCAACCCGGGACTAGTGGGGCCAACGTCCTGACTTTC	CASSQPGTSGANVLTF
NA	once	TRBV10-3	11	TRBJ2-1	TGTGCCATCAGTGAGTCCACTAGGAAGTTCTTC	CAISESTRKFF
NA	NA	TRBV12-3/TRBV12-4	13	TRBJ2-1	TGTGCCAGCAGTTTCCCCCCCAACAATGAGCAGTTCTTC	CASSFPPNNEQFF
NA	NA	TRBV30	13	TRBJ2-7	TGTGCCTGGAGCTGGCGGAGCTCCTACGAGCAGTACTTC	CAWSWRSSYEQYF
NA	NA	TRBV7-8	16	TRBJ2-2	TGTGCCAGCAGCTTCCCCATCCGGGGAATCGCCGGGGAGCTGTTTTTT	CASSFPIRGIAGELFF
TRBD2	NA	TRBV18	18	TRBJ2-3	TGTGCCAGCTCACCCCTCGGGACTAGCTTTTCCCGGGCAGATACGCAGTATTTT	CASSPLGTSFSRADTQYF
NA	NA	TRBV6-5	14	TRBJ2-2	TGTGCCTGCGGCGGGGCTCTGGGTACCGGGGAGCTGTTTTTT	CACGGALGTGELFF
TRBD1	NA	TRBV7-2	16	TRBJ2-3	TGTGCCAGCACCCTGGGACAGGGGGAGTGGACAGATACGCAGTATTTT	CASTLGQGEWTDTQYF
NA	NA	TRBV7-3	14	TRBJ2-2	TGTGCCAGCAGCTCCCGTATGAACACCGGGGAGCTGTTTTTT	CASSSRMNTGELFF
NA	NA	TRBV7-3	15	TRBJ2-6	TGTGCCAGCAGCCCCGGGGGCTCTGGGGCCAACGTCCTGACTTTC	CASSPGGSGANVLTF
NA	NA	TRBV7-8	13	TRBJ2-7	TGTGCCAGCAGCGTGACGGGTCCCTACGAGCAGTACTTC	CASSVTGPYEQYF
TRBD2	NA	TRBV6-5	12	TRBJ2-3	TGTGCCAGCGGCTTGGCGGCGGGGGCGCAGTATTTT	CASGLAAGAQYF
TRBD2	NA	TRBV9	15	TRBJ2-7	TGTGCCAGCAGCGACGGGACTAGCGGGATGTACGAGCAGTACTTC	CASSDGTSGMYEQYF
TRBD2	NA	TRBV30	19	TRBJ2-7	TGTGCCTGGAGGATGTGGGGGTACGAGGGACTAGCGGGAGATTACGAGCAGTACTTC	CAWRMWGYEGLAGDYEQYF
TRBD1	NA	TRBV13	14	TRBJ1-4	TGTGCCAGCAGCGCGGGACAGCCGAATGAAAAACTGTTTTTT	CASSAGQPNEKLFF
TRBD1	once	TRBV5-1	15	TRBJ1-2	TGCGCCAGCAGCCCTCGGACAGGGGCAAGCTATGGCTACACCTTC	CASSPRTGASYGYTF
NA	NA	TRBV19	12	TRBJ1-1	TGTGCCAGTATCGCACACAACACTGAAGCTTTCTTT	CASIAHNTEAFF
TRBD1	NA	TRBV18	16	TRBJ2-7	TGTGCCAGCTCACCACCCGACAGGGGGCGAAGGGGTGAGCAGTACTTC	CASSPPDRGRRGEQYF
TRBD1	NA	TRBV5-1	16	TRBJ1-5	TGCGCCAGCAGCTTGTGGGGACAGGGGGCTGGGCAGCCCCAGCATTTT	CASSLWGQGAGQPQHF
NA	NA	TRBV3-1/TRBV3-2	14	TRBJ2-5	TGTGCCAGCAGCCAAGTCGGGACAACGGAGACCCAGTACTTC	CASSQVGTTETQYF
NA	NA	TRBV9	15	TRBJ2-6	TGTGCCAGCAGCGTCACAGGTTCTGGGGCCAACGTCCTGACTTTC	CASSVTGSGANVLTF
TRBD1	NA	TRBV15	15	TRBJ2-5	TGTGCCACCAGCAGAGCGGGGACAGGGGGAGAGACCCAGTACTTC	CATSRAGTGGETQYF
NA	NA	TRBV5-4	14	TRBJ2-7	TGTGCCAGCAGCTTGTCGGGGGTAGCCTACGAGCAGTACTTC	CASSLSGVAYEQYF
TRBD1	NA	TRBV19	15	TRBJ1-5	TGTGCCAGTAGTATTCGGGACAGGCCTAATCAGCCCCAGCATTTT	CASSIRDRPNQPQHF
NA	once	TRBV11-2	14	TRBJ1-1	TGTGCCAGCAGCTTAGCGGGGGGTACCCTTGAAGCTTTCTTT	CASSLAGGTLEAFF
TRBD2	NA	TRBV3-1/TRBV3-2	18	TRBJ2-3	TGTGCCAGCAGCCTTAGGCCCCTGACTAGCGGGGGCACAGATACGCAGTATTTT	CASSLRPLTSGGTDTQYF
TRBD1	NA	TRBV29-1	14	TRBJ1-1	TGCAGCGTTCGTTTTGGGAGACAGGGCTCTGAAGCTTTCTTT	CSVRFGRQGSEAFF
TRBD2	NA	TRBV19	15	TRBJ2-7	TGTGCCAGTAGTGGGACTAGCGGCCCACCGGGAGAGCAGTACTTC	CASSGTSGPPGEQYF
NA	NA	TRBV7-2	19	TRBJ1-3	TGTGCCAGCAGCTTAGTCCCCGGTCAAGACAGGCGACATCGAAACACCATATATTTT	CASSLVPGQDRRHRNTIYF
NA	NA	TRBV27	14	TRBJ1-1	TGTGCCAGCAGTAAGACACAGGGCGGGACTGAAGCTTTCTTT	CASSKTQGGTEAFF
NA	NA	TRBV27	14	TRBJ1-1	TGTGCCAGCAGTTTAGGGGGCCTGAACACTGAAGCTTTCTTT	CASSLGGLNTEAFF
TRBD1	once	TRBV3-1/TRBV3-2	16	TRBJ2-4	TGTGCCAGCAGCCCCCAGGGGGATGGAGCCAAAAACATTCAGTACTTC	CASSPQGDGAKNIQYF
TRBD2	NA	TRBV7-6	19	TRBJ2-1	TGTGCCAGCAGCCCCCTGCTGCCTAGCGGGAGGGCCGGGTACAATGAGCAGTTCTTC	CASSPLLPSGRAGYNEQFF
NA	NA	TRBV6-1	14	TRBJ1-6	TGTGCCAGCAGTGATCGGTTTAATAATTCACCCCTCCACTTT	CASSDRFNNSPLHF
NA	NA	TRBV11-3	15	TRBJ2-2	TGTGCCAGCAGCCCCGGGGGGCCCAATCCCGGGGAGCTGTTTTTT	CASSPGGPNPGELFF
TRBD1	NA	TRBV27	15	TRBJ2-7	TGTGCCAGCAGCCTTTTGACAGGGGGCGGGGGCGAGCAGTACTTC	CASSLLTGGGGEQYF
TRBD2	NA	TRBV5-1	15	TRBJ2-3	TGCGCCAGCAGGCCCACCGGGACTAGCCATGGTACGCAGTATTTT	CASRPTGTSHGTQYF
TRBD1	NA	TRBV7-2	16	TRBJ1-5	TGTGCCAGCAGCTTAGGGACAGGGAAGGGGGCTCAGCCCCAGCATTTT	CASSLGTGKGAQPQHF
NA	NA	TRBV4-2	18	TRBJ1-1	TGTGCCAGCAGCCAATGGGCAGGCGGAGAAGGGGTGAACACTGAAGCTTTCTTT	CASSQWAGGEGVNTEAFF
NA	NA	TRBV27	12	TRBJ1-1	TGTGCCAGCTTCAGGATCAACACTGAAGCTTTCTTT	CASFRINTEAFF
TRBD2	few	TRBV7-8	19	TRBJ2-2	TGTGCCAGCACCCTTAGCCTAGCGGGAGGCCGAGCGAACACCGGGGAGCTGTTTTTT	CASTLSLAGGRANTGELFF
TRBD1	NA	TRBV19	15	TRBJ1-2	TGTGCCAGTAGTCCCGGGACAGGGGGTGGCTATGGCTACACCTTC	CASSPGTGGGYGYTF
TRBD2	NA	TRBV6-2/TRBV6-3	17	TRBJ2-1	TGTGCCAGCAGTAGGGGCCTACCGGGACTAGCGGGAAGGGGAGAGTTCTTC	CASSRGLPGLAGRGEFF
NA	NA	TRBV18	17	TRBJ2-5	TGTGCCAGCTCACCCACAGGGCCGGACGCTAGCGGACAGACCCAGTACTTC	CASSPTGPDASGQTQYF
NA	NA	TRBV30	15	TRBJ1-2	TGTGCCTGGAGTCGTGGGGCGGGAACTAACTATGGCTACACCTTC	CAWSRGAGTNYGYTF
TRBD2	NA	TRBV6-2/TRBV6-3	16	TRBJ2-2	TGTGCCAGCAGTCCCTGGGCGGGAGCGGTCACCGGGGAGCTGTTTTTT	CASSPWAGAVTGELFF
TRBD2	NA	TRBV9	18	TRBJ2-1	TGTGCCAGCAGCGTAGCGGGGGGTAGCGGGAACTTCTACAATGAGCAGTTCTTC	CASSVAGGSGNFYNEQFF
NA	NA	TRBV6-2/TRBV6-3	12	TRBJ2-5	TGTGCCAGCAGTCAAGCGCGGGAGACCCAGTACTTC	CASSQARETQYF
TRBD1	NA	TRBV29-1	14	TRBJ2-7	TGCAGCGTTGACTCCGGGACAGGGGGCTACGAGCAGTACTTC	CSVDSGTGGYEQYF